The clone carrying this TCR beta chain was detected ten times or more. The germline gives CDR1 MNHEY, CDR2 SMNVEV (reference sequence). The ends lost 7 bases at V and 0 bases at J; junction bases unmatched: 3. The CDR3 is 14 amino acids. Template switching introduced a universal primer site, and the cDNA bore unique molecular identifiers. MiXCR, applied by TCRdb to the 5' RACE reads, yields one record per CDR3 protein. The repertoire includes 150,000 or so distinct CDR3 sequences, around 3.5% of them detected once, and 8% to 8.5% sits in the top ten. This sample is drawn from a study of identical twins.

The sequence was obtained from a man younger than 30 in good health. This chain connects TRBV27 to TRBJ2-7; TRBD2 aligns across 10 bases. The sequenced sample consisted of memory T cells sorted from blood. The CDR3 DNA reads TGTGCCAGCACCTCTAGCGGGAGCTCCTACGAGCAGTACTTC. Encoded protein: CASTSSGSSYEQYF.